This T cell receptor (beta chain) was identified during a study of cytomegalovirus exposure and HLA in healthy donors (dated by TCRdb to 2017 to 2019). Looking at the study overall: An earlier analysis of 587 of the donors reported around 280 Gb of sequence data and roughly 120 million unique TCR beta sequences obtained from about 179 million T cells. Class I and class II HLA loci were covered by the typing at four-digit resolution. To predict cytomegalovirus infection status, the study combined high-throughput TCR immunosequencing, statistical association of individual TCRs with disease status, and machine learning. An earlier analysis of approximately 580 of the donors used high-throughput TCR beta sequencing to judge whether each TCR beta V gene segment behaved as functional or pseudogenic. Among the roughly 390 genotyped donors, around 81% belonged to the genetic ancestry cluster associated with self-reported Caucasian donors. An early release covering just under 650 HLA-typed donors comprised about 290 gigabases of sequencing data and tens of millions of unique TCR sequences. On average, approximately 250,000 unique TCR beta nucleotide sequences were sequenced per donor among several hundred genotyped donors of the cohort, with roughly 18% of those sequences being non-productive. In addition to the first cohort of 650 to 750 subjects, a separate validation cohort of approximately 130 different subjects was used. The number of donors typed differed by locus, with about 629-640 for A, B, C, DRB1 and DQB1, roughly 550 for DQA1, nearly 610 for DPA1, and approximately 470 for DPB1. The study aimed to test whether signatures of past pathogen exposure could be identified by cataloging public T cell receptors. Because of strong linkage in the cohort, roughly five DR-DQ haplotypes were treated as single units for association and clustering. Donor age, sex, ethnicity and CMV serostatus were compiled alongside the repertoire data. The T cell repertoires of 700 or so subjects were profiled by immunosequencing and related to cytomegalovirus serostatus. Rather than drawing on any new phenotypic data, the later analysis identified candidate immune exposures from TCR beta sequences and the way those sequences occurred across donors. To study patterns of TCR occurrence, a later analysis re-analyzed previously published TCR beta repertoires from more than 550 donors and added high-resolution HLA genotyping. All discovery cohort repertoires had been generated using a single sequencing platform. A later genetic analysis took genome-wide SNP genotypes for about 55% of the roughly 700 donors and used that subset as a discovery cohort. The full study reports these points: Broadly in line with IMGT annotations, most TCR beta V segments showed up in productive rearrangements about 90% or about 30% of the time in an earlier analysis of a few hundred of the donors. In a later genetic analysis, fewer N-insertions in productive TCRs were reported among donors in an Asian-associated ancestry cluster than the roughly 710-donor mean. Three of the identified cytomegalovirus-associated TCR beta chains were confirmed in vitro to be specific for cytomegalovirus antigens. Roughly uniform sequencing depth across donors was assumed in presence/absence analyses, although this assumption may not hold. Compared with equally common non-associated chains, HLA-associated TCR beta chains in a later analysis were more clonally expanded and had lower generation probabilities. This cohort had only TCR beta chains sequenced, and the lack of alpha or paired-chain data limited which features could be detected. The classifier was reported to diagnose cytomegalovirus status with high specificity and sensitivity in both the original cohort and the validation cohort. The study gave a list of about 150 TCR beta chains associated with cytomegalovirus. In a later analysis, about 16,000 TCR beta sequences were associated with specific HLA alleles at a false discovery rate of 0.05. It was suggested by the authors that the approach could potentially be generalized to other disease states and immunological phenotypes. Linkage disequilibrium might explain the correlated functional status among segregating V segments, but an unknown experimental factor could not be excluded. A cluster of highly shared sequence variants was judged likely to be a technical artifact of the sequencing pipeline. HLA typing was unavailable for some donors at each locus, so association tests used only the typed subset. Some IMGT-functional V segments, including TRBV6-2 and TRBV6-3, could not be distinguished by the 87-base-pair reads and were therefore excluded. V-gene and J-gene trimming of TCR beta chains was associated with a missense DCLRE1C variant in a later genetic analysis, and the association was replicated in an independent cohort. CMV serostatus was the only immune exposure information available for the cohort. A further reported finding was that TCR beta sequences accurately predicted the HLA-A and HLA-B alleles for most subjects in the first cohort. Because counts were too low, about 18 rarely observed V segments, including chromosome 9 orphons, were left out of the earlier analysis of a few hundred of the donors. According to a later analysis, TCR association rates differed among HLA loci, with DRB1 alleles showing the most associated TCRs and HLA-C alleles showing the fewest. When HLA alleles, especially DR and DQ, strongly co-occurred, TCR associations were difficult to assign to individual alleles. Most CMV-associated TCR beta chains appeared to be HLA-restricted in a later analysis, and the HLA associations seemed to be driven largely by CMV exposure. While some public TCRs were present in many individuals, most TCR sequences turned up only very rarely across donors. In a later analysis, several top co-occurrence clusters were reported to appear linked to parvovirus B19, influenza, CMV and Epstein-Barr virus.

The cohort was made up of 650 to 700 healthy bone marrow donors. All cohort members were sampled while nominally healthy, although unrecorded immune exposures were likely present. The donor tested CMV seropositive, placing the donor among the 310 or so seropositive members of the cohort. Every donor gave a peripheral blood sample, and the peripheral blood mononuclear cells from that sample were used for TCR beta sequencing. Genomic DNA was extracted from the blood cell samples with the Qiagen DNeasy Blood Extraction Kit. This clone showed up just once. Its target antigen remains unknown. No clone much larger than this one lies a single base away; base qualities are absent. The CDR3 runs 16 amino acids, cysteine and phenylalanine included. CDR3 DNA is the only sequence kept; it has 48 bases, read in frame from the first base. V is trimmed back by 6 bases and J by 3 bases, and the junction contains 6 bases that no gene match accounts for. The CDR1 and CDR2 encoded by the germline V gene are ENHRY and SYGVKD.

Library preparation was by the immunoSEQ multiplex PCR assay. The multiplex PCR relied on a mix of 60 forward primers for TCR Vbeta segments and 13 reverse primers for TCR Jbeta segments. The CDR3 region of rearranged TCR beta genes was amplified from genomic DNA by a multiplex PCR assay. Amplified TCR beta libraries were sequenced as 87-base-pair reads on the Illumina HiSeq System. In the original analysis: In a later analysis, tens of millions of unique TCR beta chains were counted across the 500 to 850 repertoires, and roughly 9.9 million of these chains were shared by at least two donors. Raw reads were error-corrected and collapsed into unique sequences by a nearest-neighbor algorithm in which closely related sequences were merged to remove PCR and sequencing errors. CDR3 sequences were aligned to IMGT reference sequences to assign V, D and J gene segments. For a sequence to be retained, at least a six-nucleotide match to both a V gene segment and a J gene segment was required. Rearrangements were called productive when the CDR3 lacked stop codons and stayed in frame with V and J; all others were non-productive. CDR3 was defined by IMGT convention, running from the second conserved V-encoded cysteine to the conserved J-encoded phenylalanine. The earlier analysis of about 560 of the donors excluded any sequence lacking an unambiguous match to a single V gene segment. An earlier analysis of just under 600 of the donors called V segments functional above 56.7% productive rearrangements and segregating when the between-donor standard deviation exceeded 5%. To diagnose cytomegalovirus status from the catalog of TCR beta chain sequences, a statistical classification framework was built. In a later analysis, V and J genes were assigned by comparing TCR nucleotide sequences against IMGT/GENE-DB human TR gene sequences. The TCRdist pipeline was used in a later analysis to assign CDR3 sequences and most-parsimonious VDJ recombination scenarios. In a later analysis, every TCR beta chain was defined by the combination of its CDR3 amino acid sequence and its V-gene family, and reads without a unique V-gene family were dropped. As a way to deal with suspected cross-contamination and a sequencing artifact, a later analysis dropped 592 nucleotide sequences that were highly shared and had low generation probability. In a later analysis, a clonal expansion index for each public chain was calculated from normalized within-repertoire ranks of inferred template counts. In a later analysis, generation probabilities were computed with a VDJ recombination model fitted to out-of-frame rearrangements, and the resulting probabilities were checked against IGoR. In a later analysis, TCR-TCR, TCR-HLA and TCR-CMV co-occurrence was scored with hypergeometric tests, and a repertoire-size bias correction was applied to TCR pairs. A later analysis estimated false discovery rates by permuting HLA or CMV assignments 20 times. In a later analysis, co-occurring TCRs were grouped with DBSCAN, and TCRdist sequence similarity was added when clustering was performed within HLA-allele-positive subsets. Repertoires with fewer than 30,000 or more than 120,000 public chains, plus five repertoires with anomalous nucleotide sharing, were excluded from co-occurrence clustering. In TCRdb, the immuneACCESS table is reduced to in-frame sequences with V and J assigned. These tables do not hold every clone; where another copy was compared, an unresolved V gene accounts for under half, and the others remain unexplained. The D gene and trimming were derived from the DNA, and the V and J assignments and clone size from that table. In all, the sample holds around 200,000 clones, and 84% of those were seen once. The top ten clones comprise around 1.2% of the sample.

Recombination linked TRBV10-3 to TRBJ2-3, with 13 central nucleotides matching TRBD2. Sequenced sample: PBMCs. The receptor was derived from a girl aged 2-15 years in good health and CMV-seropositive. The DNA sequence follows: TGTGCCATCAGCCCTTTACTAGCGGGAGGGACAGATACGCAGTATTTT. This gives the protein CAISPLLAGGTDTQYF.